This is a list of T cell receptor beta chains from one sample in a study of OX40 agonist ivuxolimab in advanced cancers. Data came from immunoSEQ multiplex PCR; TCRdb stores just in-frame clones and leaves some out. In the table there are tens of thousands of clones, about 90% of which are singletons. Sequenced material: CD4+ or CD8+ T cells sorted from blood, taken in a trial of the OX40 agonist ivuxolimab. These receptors originate from an adult with an advanced solid tumor such as melanoma, head and neck, liver or kidney cancer. Both conserved end residues are part of each CDR3. D genes are given only for firm matches.

j_call d_call v_call cdr3_aa cdr3_nt
TRBJ1-4 NA TRBV5-1 CASSAGGANEKLFF TGCGCCAGCTCCGCCGGGGGGGCCAATGAAAAACTGTTTTTT
TRBJ2-3 NA TRBV18 CASSPLGTDTQYF TGTGCCAGCTCACCACTAGGCACAGATACGCAGTATTTT
TRBJ2-7 TRBD2 TRBV7-8 CASSSSGLAEGEQYF TGTGCCAGCAGCTCCTCGGGACTAGCAGAGGGGGAGCAGTACTTC
TRBJ2-7 NA TRBV4-1 CASSQDSRGRPSSYEQYF TGCGCCAGCAGCCAAGATAGTCGCGGCAGACCATCTTCCTACGAGCAGTACTTC
TRBJ2-3 TRBD1 TRBV6-1 CASRPTGDTDTQYF TGTGCCAGCAGGCCGACAGGGGACACAGATACGCAGTATTTT
TRBJ2-2 NA TRBV14 CASSQEGLGELFF TGTGCCAGCAGCCAAGAAGGCCTCGGGGAGCTGTTTTTT
TRBJ2-7 NA TRBV7-8 CASSFPTVPYEQYF TGTGCCAGCAGCTTTCCGACAGTTCCCTACGAGCAGTACTTC
TRBJ2-5 TRBD2 TRBV5-1 CASSRAGTTRQETQYF TGCGCCAGCAGCAGAGCCGGGACTACAAGACAAGAGACCCAGTACTTC
TRBJ1-1 NA TRBV6-1 CASSVQRNTEAFF TGTGCCAGCAGTGTACAGAGGAACACTGAAGCTTTCTTT
TRBJ1-2 TRBD1 TRBV28 CASSPPGGGLRYTF TGTGCCAGCAGTCCCCCGGGAGGGGGCTTACGCTACACCTTC
TRBJ2-2 NA TRBV29-1 CSVGTPTNTGELFF TGCAGCGTAGGGACACCCACGAACACCGGGGAGCTGTTTTTT
TRBJ2-2 TRBD2 TRBV6-6 CASGFAGGNTGELFF TGTGCCAGTGGATTCGCGGGGGGGAACACCGGGGAGCTGTTTTTT